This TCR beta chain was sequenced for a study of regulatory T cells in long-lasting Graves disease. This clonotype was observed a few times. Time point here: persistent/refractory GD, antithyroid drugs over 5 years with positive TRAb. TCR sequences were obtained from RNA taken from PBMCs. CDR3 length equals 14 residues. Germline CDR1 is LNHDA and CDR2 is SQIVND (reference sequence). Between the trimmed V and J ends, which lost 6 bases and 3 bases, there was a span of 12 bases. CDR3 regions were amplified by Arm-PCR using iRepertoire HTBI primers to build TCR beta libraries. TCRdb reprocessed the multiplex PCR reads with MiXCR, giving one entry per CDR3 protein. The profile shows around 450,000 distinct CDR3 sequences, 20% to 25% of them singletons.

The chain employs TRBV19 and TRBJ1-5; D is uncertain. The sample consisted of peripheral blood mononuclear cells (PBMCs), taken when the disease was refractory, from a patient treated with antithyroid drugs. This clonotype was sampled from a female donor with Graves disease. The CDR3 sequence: CASSRFQLNQPQHF. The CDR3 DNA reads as TGTGCCAGTAGCAGGTTCCAACTCAATCAGCCCCAGCATTTT.